This entry describes one T cell receptor (beta chain). The antigen is unknown. This entry is derived from a study of siplizumab effects on memory and regulatory T cells. Profiling relied on immunoSEQ multiplex PCR, and the TCRdb table lists in-frame clones only, not all of them. This repertoire shows about 52,000 clones, 95% to 98% found once; its top ten account for roughly 0.6%. Germline trimming cut 0 bases from V and 3 bases from J; bases unmatched to any gene: 3. The CDR3 runs 15 residues. CDR1 is MDHEN, CDR2 SYDVKM, per germline. Study results and caveats: The study found naive T cells seemingly more diverse than memory cells and seemingly major alloresponse contributors.

The J gene is TRBJ1-2, the V gene TRBV28; 8 nucleotides align to TRBD1. Sequencing input: naive CD4+ T cells sorted from blood. This clonotype was sampled from a human donor in good health. The CDR3 coding sequence is TGTGCCAGCAGTTTATGGACGGACAGGGACTATGGCTACACCTTC. This codes for CASSLWTDRDYGYTF.